Below are 20 T cell receptor beta chains sequenced from a single sample in a study of shared clonotypes between healthy human individuals. Positive CCR7 selection of CD45RO-negative cells yielded the naive CD8 cells, and terminally differentiated effector memory CD45RA+ cells were excluded. Only in-frame clones appear in the TCRdb table, and some are missing; sequencing was by immunoSEQ multiplex PCR. The sample consists of almost 700,000 clones, about 92% of them appearing once. Material: naive CD8+ T cells sorted from blood. Receptors were obtained from a man aged 25-45 years in good health.

The J gene is TRBJ2-5, the V gene TRBV21-1; the D segment call TRBD2 is taken from the table without a DNA check. TRBV21-1 counts as a pseudogene. This CDR3 is built from 17 residues. DNA for the CDR3: TGTGCCAGCAGCAAGTCTACGGGAGGGCCAGATTACGAGACCCAGTACTTC. This sequence encodes CASSKSTGGPDYETQYF.

This sequence joins TRBV5-4 and TRBJ2-7, with 8 bases lining up with TRBD2. Germline V gene sequence: CDR1 SGHNT, CDR2 YYREEE (reference sequence). This CDR3 has 16 amino acids. J lost 0 bases, V lost 4 bases, and 9 bases had no gene match. CDR3 in DNA: TGTGCCAGCAGCCCCACCGACACTAGCGGCTCCTACGAGCAGTACTTC. Amino acids: CASSPTDTSGSYEQYF.

The chain joins TRBV7-9 to TRBJ2-7; the D gene is possibly TRBD1 (7 bases). Germline V lookup: CDR1 SEHNR, CDR2 FQNEAQ (reference sequence). The CDR3 has 18 residues. Trimming shortened V by 2 bases and J by 2 bases, and 22 bases separated the two germline ends. CDR3 DNA sequence: TGTGCCAGCAGCTTAAGTGGCACGGGCAGGGGGGACCCCTACGAGCAGTACTTC. Protein product: CASSLSGTGRGDPYEQYF.

The genes are TRBV7-9 and TRBJ2-7; 12 nucleotides match TRBD2. Germline V gene lookup returns CDR1 SEHNR and CDR2 FQNEAQ (reference sequence). This CDR3 has 15 amino acids. J was trimmed by 2 bases and V by 3 bases; bases with no gene match: 2. CDR3 sequence (DNA): TGTGCCAGCAGCTTTACTAGCGGGAGGCCCTACGAGCAGTACTTC. Amino acids: CASSFTSGRPYEQYF.

The gene calls are TRBV7-9 and TRBJ1-1; D is undetermined. Trimming pared 5 bases from V and 1 base from J, leaving 11 bases between. Germline V gene lookup returns CDR1 SEHNR and CDR2 FQNEAQ (reference sequence). The CDR3 contains 14 residues. The CDR3 sequence: CASSPGPSNTEAFF. DNA of the CDR3: TGTGCCAGCAGCCCAGGACCTTCGAACACTGAAGCTTTCTTT.

The gene calls are TRBV4-1 and TRBJ2-3; D may be TRBD1 (7 bases). CDR1 and CDR2 (germline): MGHRA, YSYEKL. With 4 bases removed from V and 8 bases from J, the gap between germline ends came to 22 bases. The CDR3 consists of 16 residues. The CDR3, as DNA: TGCGCCAGCAGCCCATCGCAGACAGGGTGGGGAGGTACGCAGTATTTT. It encodes CASSPSQTGWGGTQYF.

This chain joins TRBV28 and TRBJ1-4; 8 nucleotides match TRBD1. Germline-derived CDR1 and CDR2 are MDHEN and SYDVKM. Trimming removed 5 bases from V and 8 bases from J; junction bases left unmatched: 7. CDR3 length: 14 amino acids. CDR3 amino acids: CASSPRGRGEKLFF. The CDR3 bases are TGTGCCAGCAGTCCCAGGGGGCGAGGCGAAAAACTGTTTTTT.

This rearrangement joins TRBV4-3 to TRBJ1-5; D is unresolved. Germline CDR1 is LGHNA and CDR2 is YSLEER. V lost 0 bases, J lost 5 bases, and 14 bases lay in between. The CDR3 consists of 16 residues. CDR3 loop: CASSQDFAGGDQPQHF. The CDR3, as DNA: TGCGCCAGCAGCCAAGATTTTGCAGGTGGGGATCAGCCCCAGCATTTT.

The rearrangement uses TRBV2 and TRBJ2-5, with 9 bases aligning to TRBD1. This CDR3 has 14 amino acids. Looked up from germline, CDR1 is SNHLY and CDR2 is FYNNEI. Trimming at V came to 6 bases and at J to 5 bases, leaving 7 bases not matched to a gene. In DNA, the CDR3 is TGTGCCAGCAGGCCGGACAGGGGTTGGGAGACCCAGTACTTC. Translating gives CASRPDRGWETQYF.

V gene TRBV29-1 combines with J gene TRBJ2-1; maybe TRBD2 (5 bases). CDR3 length: 13 residues. V gave up 5 bases and J gave up 6 bases, with 14 bases separating them. Germline values: CDR1 SQVTM, CDR2 ANQGSEA. The CDR3 spells CSVRLPNSNEQFF. In DNA, the CDR3 is TGCAGCGTTCGACTACCCAATTCCAATGAGCAGTTCTTC.

Here the CDR3 DNA reads TGTGCCAGCAGCCCCTGGGGGCAGGCCACTTACGAGCAGTACTTC. Its protein product is CASSPWGQATYEQYF. The chain couples TRBV9 to TRBJ2-7; D is possibly TRBD1 (6 bases). This CDR3 has 15 amino acids. Trimming took 4 bases from V and 4 from J, leaving 18 bases between them. Germline values: CDR1 SGDLS, CDR2 YYNGEE.

This sequence joins TRBV29-1 and TRBJ2-1, with TRBD2 as a possible D gene (5 bases). CDR1 is SQVTM, CDR2 ANQGSEA, per germline. Trimming left V 3 bases short and J 10 bases short, with 13 bases between. The CDR3 runs 12 residues. The CDR3 DNA reads TGCAGCGTTGATTCGGAGGTGAGGGAGCAGTTCTTC. Protein: CSVDSEVREQFF.

The V and J genes are TRBV6-5 and TRBJ1-2; D call uncertain. V was trimmed by 0 bases and J by 2 bases, leaving 10 bases between them. From germline, CDR1 is MNHEY and CDR2 SVGAGI. This CDR3 comprises 15 residues. Here the CDR3 reads CASSYSAGRNYGYTF. CDR3 in DNA: TGTGCCAGCAGTTACTCTGCCGGGCGCAACTATGGCTACACCTTC.

This rearrangement joins TRBV30 to TRBJ2-1; D not resolved. Germline CDR1 GTSNPN, CDR2 SVGIG (reference sequence). The V end was cut by 3 bases, the J end by 0 bases, with 9 bases between. The CDR3 is made up of 14 amino acids. The CDR3 bases are TGTGCCTGGAGGACGCACCTCTCCTACAATGAGCAGTTCTTC. Encoded protein: CAWRTHLSYNEQFF.

The gene calls are TRBV14 and TRBJ1-2; no definite D call. Germline CDR1 is SGHDN and CDR2 is FVKESK. The CDR3 has 14 residues. The germline V and J ends were trimmed by 4 bases and 8 bases, with 17 bases remaining between them. The CDR3 DNA follows: TGTGCCAGCAGCCCTCGGAGGCAGCCGCTCGGCTACACCTTC. It encodes CASSPRRQPLGYTF.

V and J are TRBV29-1 and TRBJ2-7; D perhaps matches TRBD2 (6 bases). The CDR3 runs 13 residues. Germline V CDR1 and CDR2: SQVTM, ANQGSEA. V shed 4 bases and J shed 1 base, with 11 bases lying between them. CDR3 in amino acids: CSVGGEVSYEQYF. For the CDR3, the DNA is TGCAGCGTTGGTGGGGAGGTGTCCTACGAGCAGTACTTC.

The V gene is TRBV27, the J gene TRBJ2-2; D gene ambiguous. Germline loops: CDR1 MNHEY, CDR2 SMNVEV (reference sequence). The V end lost 6 bases, the J end lost 8 bases, and 16 bases lay between the germline ends. The CDR3 totals 14 residues. CDR3 in amino acids: CASSLRRLAGELFF. DNA of the CDR3: TGTGCCAGCAGCCTCAGGAGACTTGCGGGGGAGCTGTTTTTT.

The chain combines TRBV27 with TRBJ2-7, with 10 positions matching TRBD2. The germline gives CDR1 MNHEY, CDR2 SMNVEV (reference sequence). Germline trimming cut 5 bases from V and 3 bases from J; bases unmatched to any gene: 1. The CDR3 contains 13 residues. The CDR3 sequence: CASSGTSDYEQYF. The CDR3 nucleotides read TGTGCCAGCAGTGGGACTAGCGACTACGAGCAGTACTTC.

The chain is built from TRBV7-2 and TRBJ2-1, with unresolved D. Per the germline V gene, CDR1 is SGHTA and CDR2 is FQGNSA. With 4 bases removed from V and 0 bases from J, the gap between germline ends came to 4 bases. This CDR3 is 13 amino acids long. CDR3 sequence reads: CASSSFSYNEQFF. CDR3 DNA: TGTGCCAGCAGCTCCTTCTCCTACAATGAGCAGTTCTTC.

The V and J genes are TRBV6-1 and TRBJ1-5; tentatively, D is TRBD1 (5 bases). In germline, CDR1 is MNHNS, CDR2 SASEGT. V was cut by 4 bases and J by 3 bases, with 19 bases left in between. CDR3 size: 17 residues. The CDR3 sequence: CASSGLIGVDSNQPQHF. The CDR3 DNA sequence: TGTGCCAGCAGTGGACTTATAGGGGTTGATTCCAATCAGCCCCAGCATTTT.